This T cell receptor (beta chain) comes out of a study of shared clonotypes between healthy human individuals. Sequencing was performed with immunoSEQ multiplex PCR; in TCRdb, only in-frame clones are kept and a portion is missing. The data hold around 510,000 clones, with around 96% observed a single time. Study-level findings and limits: Across subsets, estimated richness was generally greater for naive than for memory populations.

Turning to this clone: Antigen unknown. Other DNA sequences in this specimen translate into the identical CDR3.

V shed 1 base and J shed 4 bases, with 4 bases lying between them. This CDR3 spans 12 amino acids. Looked up from germline, CDR1 is SEHNR and CDR2 is FQNEAQ (reference sequence). The sample consisted of naive CD4+ T cells sorted from blood. Subset indicated: CD45RA+ positively selected. The TCR sequence derives from a woman in her 30s in good health. V and J are TRBV7-9 and TRBJ2-5; no clear D gene. The CDR3 protein is CASSLGRETQYF. CDR3 sequence (DNA): TGTGCCAGCAGCTTAGGAAGAGAGACCCAGTACTTC.